This T cell receptor (beta chain) was identified during a study of OX40 agonist ivuxolimab in advanced cancers. Germline V lookup: CDR1 LNHDA, CDR2 SQIVND (reference sequence). The CDR3 covers 15 residues. Trimming cost V 1 base and J 3 bases, with 12 bases left between them. Data came from immunoSEQ multiplex PCR; TCRdb stores just in-frame clones and leaves some out. The sample lists under 90,000 clones, roughly 86% seen once, with 2% to 3% in the top ten. This clonotype was sampled from an adult with an advanced solid tumor such as melanoma, head and neck, liver or kidney cancer. The input for sequencing was CD4+ or CD8+ T cells sorted from blood, taken in a trial of the OX40 agonist ivuxolimab. This chain joins TRBV19 and TRBJ1-2; D uncertain. The CDR3 sequence is CASSIGGRVDYGYTF. The CDR3 coding sequence is TGTGCCAGTAGTATAGGAGGTCGAGTGGACTATGGCTACACCTTC. Combining the CDR3 with reference TRBV19 and TRBJ1-2 gives the whole variable domain DGGITQSPKYLFRKEGQNVTLSCEQNLNHDAMYWYRQDPGQGLRLIYYSQIVNDFQKGDIAEGYSVSREKKESFPLTVTSAQKNPTAFYLCASSIGGRVDYGYTFGSGTRLTVV.